Following are 30 T cell receptor beta chains from one sample sequenced in a study of T cells after yellow fever vaccination. MiXCR was run by TCRdb on the 5' RACE reads, yielding one entry per CDR3 protein. The sample includes some 150,000 distinct CDR3 sequences, around 6.3% of them seen just once. Sequenced here: CD4+ T cells sorted from PBMCs, sampled 10 days after the yellow fever booster vaccination. The receptors originated from a man aged 25-40 years who received the YFV17D yellow fever vaccine.

This clonotype has more than one count but fewer than ten. V usage is TRBV6-2 or TRBV6-3 and J usage is TRBJ2-2, with 13 bases that match TRBD2. Germline V gives CDR1 MNHEY, CDR2 SVGEGT. Trimming removed 6 bases from V and 4 bases from J; junction bases left unmatched: 8. This CDR3 region has 17 residues. The CDR3 loop is CASSYGLAGVTTGELFF. For the CDR3, the DNA is TGTGCCAGCAGCTACGGACTAGCGGGAGTTACCACCGGGGAGCTGTTTTTT.

Ten or more counts support this clonotype. The rearrangement links TRBV7-2 to TRBJ2-3, with D perhaps matching TRBD1 or TRBD2 (5 bases each). CDR1 and CDR2 from the germline V gene are SGHTA and FQGNSA. The CDR3 spans 17 residues. The V gene lost 1 base and the J gene lost 1 base, with 15 bases spanning the gap. The CDR3 here is CASSLVPPGSGTDTQYF. CDR3 nucleotides: TGTGCCAGCAGCTTAGTCCCCCCAGGGAGCGGCACAGATACGCAGTATTTT.

This clonotype was detected many times. V is TRBV6-1 and J is TRBJ1-5; no firm D call. Trimming removed 4 bases from V and 4 bases from J, with 8 bases in between. This CDR3 has 13 residues. Germline V gene lookup returns CDR1 MNHNS and CDR2 SASEGT. Here the CDR3 DNA reads TGTGCCAGCAGTGCACAAGTGAATCAGCCCCAGCATTTT. It specifies CASSAQVNQPQHF.

The sample holds many counts of this clonotype. This rearrangement joins TRBV20-1 to TRBJ2-3; perhaps TRBD1 as D (5 bases). The V gene's germline CDR1 is DFQATT and CDR2 SNEGSKA (reference sequence). Trimming removed 3 bases from V and 4 bases from J, with 8 bases in between. The CDR3 is 12 amino acids. CDR3 nucleotide sequence: TGCAGTGCTAGGGCAGGGCCAGATACGCAGTATTTT. It specifies CSARAGPDTQYF.

This clonotype was counted ten times or more. J is TRBJ2-1 and V is TRBV15; no clear D. This CDR3 region has 12 residues. The germline V and J ends were trimmed by 5 bases and 4 bases, with 6 bases remaining between them. The germline V gene encodes CDR1 LNHNV and CDR2 YYDKDF (reference sequence). The CDR3 bases are TGTGCCACCAGCCTTGTGTACAATGAGCAGTTCTTC. Its translation is CATSLVYNEQFF. The whole variable domain, filled in from reference TRBV15 and TRBJ2-1, reads DAMVIQNPRYQVTQFGKPVTLSCSQTLNHNVMYWYQQKSSQAPKLLFHYYDKDFNNEADTPDNFQSRRPNTSFCFLDIRSPGLGDTAMYLCATSLVYNEQFFGPGTRLTVL.

This CDR3 is CASSYSKANSNYGYTF. CDR3 nucleotides: TGTGCCAGCAGTTACTCGAAGGCAAACTCTAACTATGGCTACACCTTC. The rearrangement links TRBV6-5 to TRBJ1-2; D remains ambiguous. This CDR3 has 16 residues. V was trimmed by 0 bases and J by 0 bases, leaving 11 bases between them. Germline loops: CDR1 MNHEY, CDR2 SVGAGI.

This chain uses TRBV10-1 with TRBJ2-1; tentatively, D is TRBD2 (5 bases). CDR3 size: 16 residues. The V gene lost 0 bases and the J gene lost 4 bases, with 13 bases spanning the gap. CDR1 and CDR2 (germline): WNHNN, SYGVQD (reference sequence). CDR3 DNA sequence: TGCGCCAGCAGTGAGTCTACTAGTGGAAGATACAATGAGCAGTTCTTC. Encoded protein: CASSESTSGRYNEQFF.

Note on this clonotype: Relative to the germline gene, one junction end is altered; a read error may explain this. The chain recombines TRBV3-1 with TRBJ2-3, with D hard to call. CDR1 and CDR2 (germline): LGHDT, YNNKEL (reference sequence). CDR3 size: 15 residues. CDR3 loop: CASTYQVPSTHTQYF. CDR3 bases: TGTGCCAGCACCTACCAGGTCCCTTCCACACATACGCAGTATTTT.

The chain employs TRBV12-3 or TRBV12-4 and TRBJ2-3, with D uncertain. This CDR3 has 16 amino acids. V dropped 2 bases and J dropped 6 bases, with 18 bases sitting between them. CDR3 sequence: CASSLYISVDQDTQYF. CDR3 in DNA: TGTGCCAGCAGTTTATATATCAGTGTAGACCAGGATACGCAGTATTTT.

The chain combines TRBV7-6 with TRBJ2-1; D gene ambiguous. The CDR3 consists of 13 residues. The germline V gene has CDR1 SGHVS and CDR2 FNYEAQ. Trimming shortened V by 8 bases and J by 2 bases, and 10 bases separated the two germline ends. The chain's CDR3 is CASSRGAYNEQFF. The CDR3 nucleotides are TGTGCCAGCTCGCGCGGAGCCTACAATGAGCAGTTCTTC.

This clonotype turned up a few times. The rearrangement links TRBV5-1 to TRBJ2-1; 11 bases match TRBD2. The CDR3 is 14 residues long. Germline trimming cut 4 bases from V and 9 bases from J; bases unmatched to any gene: 6. The germline gives CDR1 SGHRS, CDR2 YFSETQ. The CDR3 DNA reads TGCGCCAGCAGCCAAACTAGCGGGAGAGCTGAGCAGTTCTTC. This encodes CASSQTSGRAEQFF.

This clonotype appeared many times. This chain links TRBV14 with TRBJ2-2; D not resolved. CDR1 is SGHDN, CDR2 FVKESK, per germline. The V and J ends lost 4 bases and 0 bases respectively, with 12 bases between them. The CDR3 consists of 16 residues. Here the CDR3 reads CASSRLTVANTGELFF. The CDR3 nucleotides read TGTGCCAGCAGCCGCCTTACGGTGGCGAACACCGGGGAGCTGTTTTTT.

At least ten counts were recorded for this clonotype. The chain couples TRBV4-2 to TRBJ2-3; TRBD1 matches at 9 bases. The CDR3 has 15 amino acids. From germline, CDR1 is LGHNA and CDR2 YNFKEQ. Germline trimming cut 0 bases from V and 3 bases from J; bases unmatched to any gene: 1. The CDR3 DNA sequence: TGTGCCAGCAGCCAAGATGGGACAGGGACAGATACGCAGTATTTT. As protein: CASSQDGTGTDTQYF.

This clonotype was seen many times. The chain links TRBV12-3 or TRBV12-4 to TRBJ2-7; weak D call: TRBD1 (5 bases). The CDR3 sequence is 12 residues long. V lost 0 bases, J lost 12 bases, and 12 bases lay in between. The CDR3 loop is CASSLAPQGPYF. The CDR3 DNA reads TGTGCCAGCAGTTTAGCGCCTCAGGGCCCGTACTTC.

This clonotype was found many times. The chain joins TRBV7-2 to TRBJ2-7; D unclear. The V end lost 1 base, the J end lost 0 bases, and 10 bases lay between the germline ends. Germline assignment: CDR1 SGHTA and CDR2 FQGNSA. This CDR3 contains 15 residues. This CDR3 is CASSLGGQSSYEQYF. The CDR3 coding sequence is TGTGCCAGCAGCTTAGGTGGCCAAAGCTCCTACGAGCAGTACTTC.

The V gene is TRBV28, the J gene TRBJ2-3; the match to TRBD2 covers 11 bases. The CDR3 runs 15 residues. Per the germline V gene, CDR1 is MDHEN and CDR2 is SYDVKM. The V and J ends lost 5 bases and 6 bases, in that order; junction bases with no gene match: 7. The CDR3 spells CASSVAGGSGDTQYF. In DNA, the CDR3 is TGTGCCAGCAGTGTAGCGGGAGGGTCAGGGGATACGCAGTATTTT.

The sample holds a few counts of this clonotype. The chain employs TRBV20-1 and TRBJ2-1, with D unresolved. Trimming shortened V by 1 base and J by 5 bases, and 9 bases separated the two germline ends. The V gene's germline CDR1 is DFQATT and CDR2 SNEGSKA (reference sequence). The CDR3 is 13 amino acids. This CDR3 reads CSARAGRHNEQFF. CDR3 in DNA: TGCAGTGCTAGAGCGGGCCGTCACAATGAGCAGTTCTTC.

Ten or more counts support this clonotype. The V and J genes are TRBV5-8 and TRBJ1-5; the D is unclear. V was trimmed by 3 bases and J by 0 bases, leaving 16 bases between them. The CDR3 has 17 residues. The germline CDR1 and CDR2 sequences are SGHTS and YDEGEE. The CDR3 DNA reads TGTGCCAGCAGCTCTCCTTGGGTAAGGGCTAGCAATCAGCCCCAGCATTTT. Residues: CASSSPWVRASNQPQHF.

This clonotype was observed many times. The chain has TRBV6-5 and TRBJ2-7; 9 bases line up with TRBD1. CDR3 length: 15 amino acids. V lost 0 bases, J lost 3 bases, and 3 bases stayed unmatched. From germline, CDR1 is MNHEY and CDR2 SVGAGI. CDR3 nucleotides: TGTGCCAGCAGTTACTCGAGGGGACAGGGCTACGAGCAGTACTTC. Residues: CASSYSRGQGYEQYF.

The chain joins TRBV4-3 to TRBJ2-1; 9 nucleotides match TRBD2. The CDR3 covers 15 residues. J was trimmed by 6 bases and V by 0 bases; bases with no gene match: 3. CDR1 is LGHNA and CDR2 is YSLEER in the germline V gene. The CDR3 spells CASSQDSSGVNEQFF. CDR3 sequence (DNA): TGCGCCAGCAGCCAAGATTCTAGCGGGGTCAATGAGCAGTTCTTC.

In its sample, this clonotype was seen a few times. The chain couples TRBV29-1 to TRBJ1-6; maybe TRBD1 (5 bases). Germline loops: CDR1 SQVTM, CDR2 ANQGSEA. The V end lost 4 bases, the J end lost 8 bases, and 12 bases lay between the germline ends. CDR3 length equals 13 residues. In nucleotides, the CDR3 is TGCAGCGTTGCGCAGGGCGTTGATTCACCCCTCCACTTT. This codes for CSVAQGVDSPLHF.

This clonotype occurred many times. One end of the junction fails to match germline, which may point to a read error. J is TRBJ1-1 and V is TRBV7-2; 8 nucleotides align to TRBD1. In germline, CDR1 is SGHTA, CDR2 FQGNSA. The CDR3 is 15 residues long. CDR3 DNA: TGTGCCAGAAGCTTATTCGGACAGGGTATCGATGAAGCTTTCTTT. Protein sequence: CARSLFGQGIDEAFF.

This clonotype was seen many times. V and J are TRBV3-1 and TRBJ2-7; the D call may be TRBD1 or TRBD2 (5 bases each). There are 13 residues in the CDR3. V lost 3 bases and J 7 bases, leaving 13 bases between the germline ends. Germline V gene data show CDR1 as LGHDT and CDR2 as YNNKEL (reference sequence). The CDR3 DNA follows: TGTGCCAGCAGCCATGAGGGGACGGGGGAGCAGTACTTC. Translated, it gives CASSHEGTGEQYF.

This clonotype has a count of ten or more. The chain combines TRBV6-5 with TRBJ2-7; TRBD2 is a possible D gene (6 bases). There are 14 residues in the CDR3. Per germline, CDR1 MNHEY and CDR2 SVGAGI. Trimming took 8 bases from V and 5 from J, leaving 19 bases between them. CDR3 sequence: CASASIGGGHEQYF. The CDR3 DNA follows: TGTGCCAGCGCCTCTATCGGGGGAGGCCACGAGCAGTACTTC.

This clonotype was seen ten or more times. V usage is TRBV5-1 and J usage is TRBJ1-1; 9 nucleotides match TRBD1. The CDR3 spans 13 residues. In germline, CDR1 is SGHRS, CDR2 YFSETQ. Trimming at V came to 7 bases and at J to 7 bases, leaving 8 bases not matched to a gene. The CDR3 sequence is CASGGQGGHEAFF. The CDR3 DNA is TGCGCCAGCGGGGGACAGGGCGGGCATGAAGCTTTCTTT.

This clonotype was picked up many times. V usage is TRBV7-2 and J usage is TRBJ2-3; D not resolved. The CDR3 is 14 residues long. Trimming removed 3 bases from V and 3 bases from J, with 10 bases in between. The germline gives CDR1 SGHTA, CDR2 FQGNSA. The CDR3 sequence: CASSLGYTTDTQYF. Written as DNA, the CDR3 is TGTGCCAGCAGCTTGGGGTATACGACAGATACGCAGTATTTT.

This clonotype was counted at least ten times. This chain connects TRBV6-5 to TRBJ2-7; TRBD2 agrees at 8 bases. CDR1 and CDR2 (germline): MNHEY, SVGAGI. The CDR3 sequence is 18 residues long. J was trimmed by 9 bases and V by 0 bases; bases with no gene match: 19. The DNA for the CDR3 is TGTGCCAGCAGTTACTCGACCCCGGGTAAGAGCGGGAGAGGCCCGCAGTACTTC. This gives the protein CASSYSTPGKSGRGPQYF.

This clonotype was seen a handful of times. The chain couples TRBV4-3 to TRBJ1-1, with TRBD1 as a possible D gene (5 bases). This CDR3 comprises 14 residues. With 1 base removed from V and 7 bases from J, the gap between germline ends came to 13 bases. CDR1 and CDR2 from the germline V gene are LGHNA and YSLEER. CDR3 bases: TGCGCCAGCAGCCAAGGGGGGACCGCCCGTGAAGCTTTCTTT. Residues: CASSQGGTAREAFF.

The sample holds many counts of this clonotype. The chain uses TRBV5-1 and TRBJ2-3, with a tentative D call TRBD1 (5 bases). Trimming pared 1 base from V and 4 bases from J, leaving 13 bases between. The length of the CDR3 is 15 residues. Germline V gene data show CDR1 as SGHRS and CDR2 as YFSETQ. CDR3 sequence (DNA): TGCGCCAGCAGCTTGAGGGGCGCGTCCCCAGATACGCAGTATTTT. It is translated as CASSLRGASPDTQYF.

This clonotype has a count of ten or more. The DNA for the CDR3 is TGCGCCAGCAGCTTGGACGGGAAAGGGGTGCAGTTCTTC. Translation gives CASSLDGKGVQFF. V and J are TRBV5-1 and TRBJ2-1; the D gene could be TRBD1 or TRBD2 (5 bases each). Trimming pared 0 bases from V and 12 bases from J, leaving 13 bases between. Per germline, CDR1 SGHRS and CDR2 YFSETQ. The CDR3 is 13 residues long.